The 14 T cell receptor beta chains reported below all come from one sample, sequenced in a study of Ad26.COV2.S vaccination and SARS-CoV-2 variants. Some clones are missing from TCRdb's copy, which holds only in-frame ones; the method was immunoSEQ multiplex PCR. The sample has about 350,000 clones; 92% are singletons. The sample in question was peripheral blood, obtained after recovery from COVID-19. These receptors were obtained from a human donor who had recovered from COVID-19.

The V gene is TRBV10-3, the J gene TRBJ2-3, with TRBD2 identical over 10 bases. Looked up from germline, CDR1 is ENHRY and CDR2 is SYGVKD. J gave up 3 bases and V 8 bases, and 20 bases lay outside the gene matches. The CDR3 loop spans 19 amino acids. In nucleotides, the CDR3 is TGTGCCATCGCCCTGATAGCGGGGGGCCTCCGGTTGGGTACAGATACGCAGTATTTT. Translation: CAIALIAGGLRLGTDTQYF.

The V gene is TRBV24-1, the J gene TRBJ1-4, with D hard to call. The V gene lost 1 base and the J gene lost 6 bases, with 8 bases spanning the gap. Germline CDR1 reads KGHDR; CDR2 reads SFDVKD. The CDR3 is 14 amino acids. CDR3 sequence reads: CATSDFRQDEKLFF. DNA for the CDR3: TGTGCCACCAGTGATTTTAGGCAGGATGAAAAACTGTTTTTT.

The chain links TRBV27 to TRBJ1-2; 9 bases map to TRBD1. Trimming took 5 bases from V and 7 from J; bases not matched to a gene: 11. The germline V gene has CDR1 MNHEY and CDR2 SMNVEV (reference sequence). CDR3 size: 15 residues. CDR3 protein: CASSARGQGLGGYTF. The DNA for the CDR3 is TGTGCCAGCAGTGCACGGGGACAGGGACTCGGTGGCTACACCTTC.

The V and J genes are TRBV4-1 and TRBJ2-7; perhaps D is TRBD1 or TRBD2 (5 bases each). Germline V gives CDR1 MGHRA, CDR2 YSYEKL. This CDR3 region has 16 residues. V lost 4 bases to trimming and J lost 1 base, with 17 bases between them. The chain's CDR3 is CASSPDDGGFSYEQYF. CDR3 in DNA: TGCGCCAGCAGCCCCGATGATGGGGGTTTTTCCTACGAGCAGTACTTC.

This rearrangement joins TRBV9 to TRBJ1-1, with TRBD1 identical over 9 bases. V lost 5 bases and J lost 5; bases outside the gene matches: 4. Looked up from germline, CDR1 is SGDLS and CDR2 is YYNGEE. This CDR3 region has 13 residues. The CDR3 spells CASRAQGATEAFF. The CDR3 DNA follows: TGTGCCAGCAGGGCACAGGGGGCGACTGAAGCTTTCTTT.

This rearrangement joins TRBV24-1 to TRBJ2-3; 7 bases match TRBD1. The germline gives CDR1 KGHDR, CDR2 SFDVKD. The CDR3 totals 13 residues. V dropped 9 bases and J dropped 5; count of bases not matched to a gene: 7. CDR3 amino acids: CATGDRILDTQYF. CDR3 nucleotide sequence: TGTGCCACCGGGGACAGAATCCTAGATACGCAGTATTTT.

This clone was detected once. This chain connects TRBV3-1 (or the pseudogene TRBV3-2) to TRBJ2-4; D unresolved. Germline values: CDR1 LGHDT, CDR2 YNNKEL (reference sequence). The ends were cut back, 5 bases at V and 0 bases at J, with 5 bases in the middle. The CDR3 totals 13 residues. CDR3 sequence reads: CASSGLAKNIQYF. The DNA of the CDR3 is TGTGCCAGCAGCGGTTTAGCCAAAAACATTCAGTACTTC.

The CDR3 DNA is TGTGCCAGCAGCCCAGGAGGGGGGGGGAACGAGCAGTACTTC. This encodes CASSPGGGGNEQYF. This sequence joins TRBV9 and TRBJ2-7; D possibly corresponds to TRBD2 (7 bases). V dropped 4 bases and J dropped 5 bases, with 16 bases sitting between them. The CDR3 is 14 residues long. Germline V lookup: CDR1 SGDLS, CDR2 YYNGEE.

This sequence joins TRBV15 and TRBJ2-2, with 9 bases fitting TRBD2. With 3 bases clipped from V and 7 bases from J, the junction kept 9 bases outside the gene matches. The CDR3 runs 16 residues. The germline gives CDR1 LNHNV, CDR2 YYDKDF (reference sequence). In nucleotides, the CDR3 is TGTGCCACCAGCAGTAGCGGGGGCCCGATGGGCGGGGAGCTGTTTTTT. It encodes CATSSSGGPMGGELFF.

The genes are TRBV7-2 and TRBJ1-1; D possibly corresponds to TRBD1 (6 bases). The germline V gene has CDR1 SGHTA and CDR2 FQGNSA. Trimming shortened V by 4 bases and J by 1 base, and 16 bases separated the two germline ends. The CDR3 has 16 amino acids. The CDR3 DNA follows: TGTGCCAGCAGCTCCACCTACAGGGTGCAGAACACTGAAGCTTTCTTT. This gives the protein CASSSTYRVQNTEAFF.

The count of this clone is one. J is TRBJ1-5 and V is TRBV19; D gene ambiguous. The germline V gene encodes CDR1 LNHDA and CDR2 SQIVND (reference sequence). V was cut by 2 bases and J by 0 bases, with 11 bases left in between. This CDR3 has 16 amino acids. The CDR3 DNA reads TGTGCCAGTAGTATAAGGGCAGAACATAGCAATCAGCCCCAGCATTTT. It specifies CASSIRAEHSNQPQHF.

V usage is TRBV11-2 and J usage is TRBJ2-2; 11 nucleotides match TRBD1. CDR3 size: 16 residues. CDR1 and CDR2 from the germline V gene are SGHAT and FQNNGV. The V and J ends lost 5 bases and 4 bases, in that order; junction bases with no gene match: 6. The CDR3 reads CASSQRDRGGTGELFF. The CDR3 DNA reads TGTGCCAGCAGCCAGAGGGACAGGGGGGGCACCGGGGAGCTGTTTTTT.

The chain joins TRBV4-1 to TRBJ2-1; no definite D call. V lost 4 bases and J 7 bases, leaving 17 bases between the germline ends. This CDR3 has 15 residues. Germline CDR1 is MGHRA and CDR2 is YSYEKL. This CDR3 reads CASSRVGSWRNEQFF. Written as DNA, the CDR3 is TGCGCCAGCAGCCGGGTAGGATCCTGGCGGAATGAGCAGTTCTTC.

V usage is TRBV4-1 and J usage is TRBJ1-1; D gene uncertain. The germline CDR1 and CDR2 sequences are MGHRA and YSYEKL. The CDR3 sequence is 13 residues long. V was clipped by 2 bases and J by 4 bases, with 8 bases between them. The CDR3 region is CASSQSGITEAFF. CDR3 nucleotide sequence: TGCGCCAGCAGCCAATCCGGGATCACTGAAGCTTTCTTT.